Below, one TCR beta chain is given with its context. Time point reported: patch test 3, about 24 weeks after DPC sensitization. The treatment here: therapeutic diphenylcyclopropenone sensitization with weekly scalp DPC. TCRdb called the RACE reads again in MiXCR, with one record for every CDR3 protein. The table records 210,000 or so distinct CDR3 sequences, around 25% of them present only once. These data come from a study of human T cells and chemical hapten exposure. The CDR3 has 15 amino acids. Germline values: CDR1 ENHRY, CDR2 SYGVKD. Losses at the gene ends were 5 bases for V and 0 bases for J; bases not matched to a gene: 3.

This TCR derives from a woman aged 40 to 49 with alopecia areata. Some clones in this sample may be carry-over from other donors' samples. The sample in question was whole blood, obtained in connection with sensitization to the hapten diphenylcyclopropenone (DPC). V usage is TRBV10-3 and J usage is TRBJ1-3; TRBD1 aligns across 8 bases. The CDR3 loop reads CAISKDRDSGNTIYF. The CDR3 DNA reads TGTGCCATCAGTAAGGACAGGGACTCTGGAAACACCATATATTTT.